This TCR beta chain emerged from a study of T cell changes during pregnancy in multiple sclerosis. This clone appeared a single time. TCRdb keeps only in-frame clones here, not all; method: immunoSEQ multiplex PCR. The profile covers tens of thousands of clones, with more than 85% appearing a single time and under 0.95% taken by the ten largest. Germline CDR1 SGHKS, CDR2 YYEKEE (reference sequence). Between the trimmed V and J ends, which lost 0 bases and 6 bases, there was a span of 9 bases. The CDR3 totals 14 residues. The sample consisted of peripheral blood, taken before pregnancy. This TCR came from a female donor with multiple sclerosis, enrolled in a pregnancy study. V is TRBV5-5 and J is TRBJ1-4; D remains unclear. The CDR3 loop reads CASSLGQRYEKLFF. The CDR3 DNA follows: TGTGCCAGCAGCTTGGGGCAGCGCTATGAAAAACTGTTTTTT.